These T cell receptor beta chains were read from a single sample in a study of radiotherapy plus CTLA-4 blockade in lung cancer. The table came from immunoSEQ multiplex PCR; TCRdb's copy has only in-frame clones and leaves some out. This sample has about 98,000 clones; roughly 80% occur once, and the top ten carry around 3%. The source was peripheral blood, collected from a patient treated with radiotherapy plus ipilimumab. The receptors were gathered from a human donor with non-small cell lung cancer who had a partial response to radiotherapy plus ipilimumab. Each CDR3 is given with its conserved first and last residue. D genes are given only for firm matches. Expanded clones are given a class, and other clones once, few, many or no size at all.

J gene | D gene | V gene | clone size | CDR3 protein | CDR3 DNA
TRBJ2-3 | TRBD2 | TRBV7-9 | NA | CASSSRPTSGTSTDTQYF | TGTGCCAGCAGCTCTCGCCCGACTAGCGGGACTAGCACAGATACGCAGTATTTT
TRBJ2-3 | NA | TRBV6-5 | NA | CASSPGGPDTQYF | TGTGCCAGCAGTCCCGGGGGGCCAGATACGCAGTATTTT
TRBJ2-2 | NA | TRBV19 | NA | CASSIERTGTGELFF | TGTGCCAGTAGTATCGAGCGGACGGGGACCGGGGAGCTGTTTTTT
TRBJ2-2 | TRBD1 | TRBV6-4 | few | CASSGQGAGELFF | TGTGCCAGCAGTGGACAGGGCGCCGGGGAGCTGTTTTTT
TRBJ1-1 | TRBD1 | TRBV7-3 | NA | CASSTSGGHTEAFF | TGTGCCAGCAGCACCTCAGGGGGTCACACTGAAGCTTTCTTT
TRBJ2-7 | TRBD2 | TRBV11-2 | few | CASSLRPGLYEQYF | TGTGCCAGCAGCTTGCGACCGGGACTATACGAGCAGTACTTC
TRBJ1-4 | NA | TRBV19 | once | CASRITDSRTNEKLFF | TGTGCCAGTAGGATAACAGACAGCAGAACTAATGAAAAACTGTTTTTT
TRBJ2-7 | TRBD1 | TRBV5-1 | NA | CASSSGQGAVEQYF | TGCGCCAGCAGCTCTGGACAGGGGGCGGTCGAGCAGTACTTC
TRBJ2-3 | TRBD1 | TRBV5-1 | NA | CASSLVETGYADTQYF | TGCGCCAGCAGCTTGGTCGAGACAGGGTACGCAGATACGCAGTATTTT
TRBJ2-1 | TRBD1 | TRBV5-1 | NA | CASSFSGQPYNEQFF | TGCGCCAGCAGCTTTTCGGGACAGCCATACAATGAGCAGTTCTTC
TRBJ2-1 | NA | TRBV7-2 | NA | CASSLLGGSSYNEQFF | TGTGCCAGCAGCTTATTGGGGGGTAGCTCCTACAATGAGCAGTTCTTC
TRBJ2-7 | TRBD2 | TRBV7-6 | many | CASSLTTSGGTYEQYF | TGTGCCAGCAGCTTAACGACTAGCGGAGGGACCTACGAGCAGTACTTC
TRBJ2-3 | NA | TRBV19 | NA | CASKFVAGSDTQYF | TGTGCCAGTAAGTTTGTGGCAGGGTCAGATACGCAGTATTTT
TRBJ2-1 | TRBD1 | TRBV18 | NA | CASSPWTGGGDNEQFF | TGTGCCAGCTCACCTTGGACAGGGGGCGGAGACAATGAGCAGTTCTTC
TRBJ2-3 | TRBD2 | TRBV7-8 | NA | CASYPWTSGRGDTQYF | TGTGCCAGCTATCCATGGACTAGCGGGAGGGGGGATACGCAGTATTTT
TRBJ1-1 | NA | TRBV5-1 | few | CASSPGGGTEAFF | TGCGCCAGCAGCCCCGGAGGCGGCACTGAAGCTTTCTTT
TRBJ2-3 | NA | TRBV30 | NA | CAWSLSGLGTDTQYF | TGTGCCTGGAGCCTTTCTGGCCTCGGCACAGATACGCAGTATTTT
TRBJ2-5 | NA | TRBV28 | NA | CASSLDSPGETQYF | TGTGCCAGCAGTTTAGACAGTCCGGGTGAGACCCAGTACTTC
TRBJ1-2 | TRBD1 | TRBV7-8 | NA | CASSSRDRGSGGYTF | TGTGCCAGCAGCAGCCGGGACAGGGGATCGGGAGGCTACACCTTC
TRBJ2-5 | NA | TRBV11-2 | NA | CASSLANGWETQYF | TGTGCCAGCAGCTTAGCGAACGGTTGGGAGACCCAGTACTTC
TRBJ1-2 | NA | TRBV7-2 | NA | CASLQGLANYGYTF | TGTGCCAGCTTACAGGGTCTAGCTAACTATGGCTACACCTTC
TRBJ2-1 | NA | TRBV5-1 | NA | CASSPPGTDNEQFF | TGCGCCAGCAGCCCCCCCGGGACTGACAATGAGCAGTTCTTC
TRBJ2-2 | NA | TRBV5-1 | once | CASSPLGRETGELFF | TGCGCCAGCAGCCCCCTTGGCAGGGAAACCGGGGAGCTGTTTTTT
TRBJ2-7 | NA | TRBV6-5 | NA | CASPGGRIYEQYF | TGTGCCAGTCCGGGGGGCAGAATCTACGAGCAGTACTTC
TRBJ2-6 | TRBD1 | TRBV28 | NA | CASSPRQGYVSGANVLTF | TGTGCCAGCAGTCCGCGACAGGGTTACGTCTCTGGGGCCAACGTCCTGACTTTC
TRBJ1-1 | TRBD1 | TRBV9 | few | CASSEIYRGVGYTEAFF | TGTGCCAGCAGCGAGATCTACAGGGGGGTTGGGTACACTGAAGCTTTCTTT
TRBJ1-5 | TRBD1 | TRBV28 | few | CASSLRQGGQPQHF | TGTGCCAGCAGTTTAAGACAGGGAGGTCAGCCCCAGCATTTT
TRBJ2-5 | NA | TRBV7-6 | once | CASSVLQETQYF | TGTGCCAGCAGCGTCCTCCAAGAGACCCAGTACTTC
TRBJ2-3 | TRBD2 | TRBV5-1 | NA | CASVGLAGVDTQYF | TGCGCCAGCGTGGGACTAGCGGGAGTGGATACGCAGTATTTT
TRBJ2-2 | NA | TRBV10-1 | NA | CASSSGGGDGELFF | TGCGCCAGTTCTTCCGGGGGAGGCGACGGGGAGCTGTTTTTT
TRBJ2-3 | NA | TRBV19 | NA | CASRTFRGTDTQYF | TGTGCCAGTAGAACTTTTCGAGGCACAGATACGCAGTATTTT
TRBJ2-1 | TRBD2 | TRBV7-3 | NA | CASSPTSEPYNEQFF | TGTGCCAGCAGCCCGACTAGCGAGCCCTACAATGAGCAGTTCTTC
TRBJ1-4 | NA | TRBV1 | NA | CTSSQDWPRRNEKLFF | TGCACCAGCAGCCAAGATTGGCCGAGGAGGAATGAAAAACTGTTTTTT
TRBJ1-5 | TRBD1 | TRBV28 | NA | CASSFRGQGNQPQHF | TGTGCCAGCAGTTTTCGGGGACAGGGGAATCAGCCCCAGCATTTT
TRBJ1-2 | NA | TRBV11-2 | NA | CASSFGMGYGYTF | TGTGCCAGCAGCTTCGGGATGGGCTATGGCTACACCTTC
TRBJ2-5 | NA | TRBV5-1 | NA | CASSLPGSFETQYF | TGCGCCAGCAGCTTACCCGGGAGTTTTGAGACCCAGTACTTC
TRBJ1-6 | NA | TRBV28 | NA | CASWRVDSPLHF | TGTGCCAGCTGGAGAGTGGATTCACCCCTCCACTTT
TRBJ2-6 | NA | TRBV18 | NA | CASSPQGAGANVLTF | TGTGCCAGCTCACCACAGGGGGCTGGGGCCAACGTCCTGACTTTC
TRBJ2-5 | TRBD2 | TRBV11-2 | NA | CASSVGRQETQYF | TGTGCCAGCAGCGTCGGGAGGCAAGAGACCCAGTACTTC
TRBJ2-1 | TRBD1 | TRBV5-4 | NA | CASSASGTGAKPYNEQFF | TGTGCCAGCAGCGCTTCCGGGACAGGGGCCAAGCCCTACAATGAGCAGTTCTTC
TRBJ2-7 | TRBD1 | TRBV10-3 | NA | CAMGQGGYEQYF | TGTGCCATGGGACAGGGAGGCTACGAGCAGTACTTC